This passage covers 12 T cell receptor beta chains from one sample sequenced in a study of cytomegalovirus exposure and HLA in healthy donors. Primers included in the PCR were 60 Vbeta and 13 Jbeta primers. TCRdb's copy holds only in-frame clones and misses some; the assay was immunoSEQ multiplex PCR. The sample has about 120,000 clones, and its top ten clones hold about 3.8%. The sequenced sample was PBMCs. These receptors all stem from a man aged 25-45 years in good health and CMV-seronegative.

The V and J genes are TRBV27 and TRBJ1-4; D unresolved. V was shortened by 6 bases and J by 7 bases, with 9 bases between the two germline ends. The CDR3 is made up of 12 amino acids. Germline-derived CDR1 and CDR2 are MNHEY and SMNVEV (reference sequence). Here the CDR3 DNA reads TGTGCCAGCAGCCCCCCGGGTGAAAAACTGTTTTTT. The encoded protein is CASSPPGEKLFF. The variable domain in full, with the rest retrieved from reference TRBV27 and TRBJ1-4, is EAQVTQNPRYLITVTGKKLTVTCSQNMNHEYMSWYRQDPGLGLRQIYYSMNVEVTDKGDVPEGYKVSRKEKRNFPLILESPSPNQTSLYFCASSPPGEKLFFGSGTQLSVL.

This chain joins TRBV5-1 and TRBJ2-3; 10 bases align to TRBD2. CDR3 length equals 16 residues. The ends lost 0 bases at V and 5 bases at J; junction bases unmatched: 6. The germline V gene encodes CDR1 SGHRS and CDR2 YFSETQ. The CDR3: CASSLDASGGGDTQYF. In DNA, the CDR3 is TGCGCCAGCAGCTTGGATGCTAGCGGGGGAGGAGATACGCAGTATTTT.

The chain has TRBV18 and TRBJ2-7; D not certain. This CDR3 is 13 amino acids long. V lost 6 bases to trimming and J lost 6 bases, with 15 bases between them. CDR1 and CDR2 from the germline V gene are KGHSH and LQKENI. The CDR3 protein is CASSLDTVPEQYF. The CDR3 nucleotides are TGTGCCAGCTCGCTCGACACCGTTCCCGAGCAGTACTTC.

V and J are TRBV19 and TRBJ1-2; 8 nucleotides line up with TRBD1. Germline V gene lookup returns CDR1 LNHDA and CDR2 SQIVND (reference sequence). After removal of 9 bases from V and 1 base from J, the junction contained 13 bases not matched to a gene. There are 16 residues in the CDR3. CDR3 bases: TGTGCCAGCGCGGGACAGGCGACAAATTATAACTATGGCTACACCTTC. Translation gives CASAGQATNYNYGYTF.

The chain employs TRBV25-1 and TRBJ1-2, with D tentatively TRBD1 (5 bases). The CDR3 is 13 residues long. Germline CDR1 MGHDK, CDR2 SYGVNS. V was clipped by 5 bases and J by 2 bases, with 9 bases between them. CDR3 DNA sequence: TGTGCCAGCAGTCGGCAGGGCAACTATGGCTACACCTTC. Its translation: CASSRQGNYGYTF.

The chain employs TRBV11-2 and TRBJ1-4; 7 positions match TRBD1. In germline, CDR1 is SGHAT, CDR2 FQNNGV. The V segment lost 4 bases and the J segment 8 bases; nucleotides outside the gene matches: 4. CDR3 length: 13 amino acids. The chain's CDR3 is CASSSGQVEKLFF. The CDR3 nucleotides read TGTGCCAGCAGCTCTGGACAGGTGGAAAAACTGTTTTTT.

V gene TRBV5-1 combines with J gene TRBJ1-5; 8 positions match TRBD1. This CDR3 contains 14 residues. Trimming at V came to 4 bases and at J to 9 bases, leaving 9 bases not matched to a gene. From germline, CDR1 is SGHRS and CDR2 YFSETQ. DNA for the CDR3: TGCGCCAGCAGCCCGGGGGCAGGGGGCTCGCCCCAGCATTTT. This translates into CASSPGAGGSPQHF.

This rearrangement joins TRBV18 to TRBJ1-4, with D perhaps TRBD1 (5 bases). CDR1 is KGHSH and CDR2 is LQKENI in the germline V gene. This CDR3 comprises 18 residues. Trimming removed 3 bases from V and 5 bases from J, with 22 bases in between. Here the CDR3 DNA reads TGTGCCAGCTCACCCCAGATTTTGACAGACCGCGAGAATGAAAAACTGTTTTTT. Its protein is CASSPQILTDRENEKLFF.

This chain connects TRBV6-1 to TRBJ2-2; possible D gene TRBD1, 5 bases. The germline CDR1 and CDR2 sequences are MNHNS and SASEGT. The CDR3 has 13 amino acids. V was trimmed by 4 bases and J by 5 bases, leaving 8 bases between them. The CDR3 here is CASSVTVTGELFF. In DNA, the CDR3 is TGTGCCAGCAGTGTGACAGTTACCGGGGAGCTGTTTTTT.

J is TRBJ2-7 and V is TRBV6-5; D call uncertain. The CDR3 consists of 13 residues. Germline-derived CDR1 and CDR2 are MNHEY and SVGAGI. Trimming shortened V by 7 bases and J by 0 bases, and 10 bases separated the two germline ends. The DNA of the CDR3 is TGTGCCAGCAAAGTCGGTCACTCCTACGAGCAGTACTTC. This encodes CASKVGHSYEQYF.

The V and J genes are TRBV19 and TRBJ1-1; D may be TRBD1 (5 bases). CDR3 size: 15 residues. Trimming shortened V by 2 bases and J by 1 base, and 11 bases separated the two germline ends. Germline CDR1 reads LNHDA; CDR2 reads SQIVND (reference sequence). The DNA for the CDR3 is TGTGCCAGTAGTATACAGAGACAGCCGAACACTGAAGCTTTCTTT. Amino acid sequence: CASSIQRQPNTEAFF.

The CDR3 loop is CASSRSSGGASQAGTQYF. CDR3 nucleotide sequence: TGTGCCAGCAGCCGTTCTAGCGGGGGGGCCTCCCAAGCAGGGACCCAGTACTTC. The J gene is TRBJ2-5, the V gene TRBV7-6; 12 bases match TRBD2. V shed 5 bases and J 7 bases; nucleotides not matched to a gene: 17. The germline V gene has CDR1 SGHVS and CDR2 FNYEAQ. The CDR3 has 18 residues.